This T cell receptor (beta chain) was recorded in a study of T-cell reconstitution after alpha-beta-depleted transplantation in children. This clonotype was recorded many times. Its antigen is unidentified. V gave up 1 base and J gave up 6 bases; unmatched junction bases: 9. CDR3 length equals 16 residues. CDR1 and CDR2 from the germline V gene are MGHRA and YSYEKL. Preparation of the TCRbeta library involved a method that used unique molecular identifiers. MiXCR, run by TCRdb on the PCR reads, gives a single entry per CDR3 protein. The sample records 97,000 or so distinct CDR3 sequences, around 7% being singletons. Study observations and caveats: Several patients had high TCRbeta diversity at day 60; it came from surviving recipient T cells and thymic progenitors. Expanded graft clones, several hundred of them, were reportedly the source of alpha-beta T cells about two months after transplant. T cells produced anew were the main source of T-cell counts and diversity one year after transplant.

This clonotype originated in a boy between 2 and 10 years old with acute lymphoblastic leukemia, due to receive a stem cell transplant. The chain uses TRBV4-1 and TRBJ2-3, with TRBD2 identical over 8 bases. This specimen consisted of PBMCs, obtained before TCRalphabeta/CD19-depleted stem cell transplant. Here the CDR3 reads CASSQVIAGSVDTQYF. The CDR3 DNA is TGCGCCAGCAGCCAAGTAATAGCGGGGTCTGTCGATACGCAGTATTTT.